This paragraph covers one T cell receptor (beta chain) sequence. As yet, its antigen is unknown. The germline V gene has CDR1 SNHLY and CDR2 FYNNEI. There are 12 residues in the CDR3. Trimming took 10 bases from V and 1 from J, leaving 10 bases between them. The data belong to a study of ipilimumab plus nivolumab after autologous stem cell transplantation. Study summary: A median of 8 nivolumab and 5 ipilimumab doses were given. DLBCL patients had primary refractory or relapsed disease. Regarding the study as a whole: Authors suggest TCR repertoire, Treg phenotype and gut microbiota support further study.

Clones were read by immunoSEQ multiplex PCR, and TCRdb kept only the in-frame ones, dropping some. This table holds about 20,000 clones, less than 85% found once. The chain uses TRBV2 and TRBJ1-2; D is uncertain. This sample comprised PBMCs, obtained in a trial of ipilimumab plus nivolumab as post-transplant consolidation. This TCR was sampled from a male donor with diffuse large B-cell lymphoma. Written as DNA, the CDR3 is TGTGCCACCTCGAGGAGTAACTATGGCTACACCTTC. It encodes CATSRSNYGYTF.